This T cell receptor beta chain was found in a study of monozygotic twins with inflammatory bowel disease. Overall study findings and caveats: Sharing of clonotypes with others was lower in IBD patients than in healthy twins, and this was especially so with disease activity. Telling apart the different T cell subtypes was not possible.

To note about this clonotype: Its target is not known.

Researchers generated cDNA in eight separate reactions per sample. Nested PCRs (about 17 and 10 cycles, two total) were applied to TCRalpha and TCRbeta cDNA. TCRdb reprocessed the 5' RACE reads and keeps a single row for each CDR3 protein, giving no DNA. The sample holds around 140,000 distinct CDR3 sequences. Input material: blood. This TCR was recovered from a human donor with ulcerative colitis or Crohn's disease, or a healthy co-twin of an affected twin (not recorded which).

The CDR3 loop reads CASSSRPGAHTEAFF. V and J are TRBV7-9 and TRBJ1-1. Germline CDR1 is SEHNR and CDR2 is FQNEAQ (reference sequence). The CDR3 spans 15 residues. Together with reference TRBV7-9 and TRBJ1-1, the CDR3 gives the full variable domain: DTGVSQNPRHKITKRGQNVTFRCDPISEHNRLYWYRQTLGQGPEFLTYFQNEAQLEKSRLLSDRFSAERPKGSFSTLEIQRTEQGDSAMYLCASSSRPGAHTEAFFGQGTRLTVV.